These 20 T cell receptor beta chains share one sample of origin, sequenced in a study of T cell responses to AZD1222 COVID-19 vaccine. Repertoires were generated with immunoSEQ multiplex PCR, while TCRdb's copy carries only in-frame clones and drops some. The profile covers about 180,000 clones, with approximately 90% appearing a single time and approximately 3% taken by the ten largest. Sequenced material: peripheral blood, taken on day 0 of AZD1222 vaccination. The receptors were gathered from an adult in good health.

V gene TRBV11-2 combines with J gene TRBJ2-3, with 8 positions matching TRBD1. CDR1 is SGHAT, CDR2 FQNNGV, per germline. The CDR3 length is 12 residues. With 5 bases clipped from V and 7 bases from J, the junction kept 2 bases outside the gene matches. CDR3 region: CASSTGGYTQYF. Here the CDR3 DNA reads TGTGCCAGCAGCACAGGGGGATATACGCAGTATTTT.

The CDR3 region has the DNA TGTGCCAGCAGGGCAGGGCAGGGGGGTTACGAGCAGTACTTC. Translating gives CASRAGQGGYEQYF. This chain links TRBV6-5 with TRBJ2-7; D possibly corresponds to TRBD1 (7 bases). There are 14 residues in the CDR3. With 6 bases removed from V and 4 bases from J, the gap between germline ends came to 16 bases. Germline assignment: CDR1 MNHEY and CDR2 SVGAGI.

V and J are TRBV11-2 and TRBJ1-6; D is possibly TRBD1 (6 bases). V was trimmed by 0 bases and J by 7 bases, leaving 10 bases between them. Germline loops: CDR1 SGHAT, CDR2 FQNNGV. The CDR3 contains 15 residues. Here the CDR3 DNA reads TGTGCCAGCAGCTTAGAATCAGGGGAAAATTCACCCCTCCACTTT. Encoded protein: CASSLESGENSPLHF.

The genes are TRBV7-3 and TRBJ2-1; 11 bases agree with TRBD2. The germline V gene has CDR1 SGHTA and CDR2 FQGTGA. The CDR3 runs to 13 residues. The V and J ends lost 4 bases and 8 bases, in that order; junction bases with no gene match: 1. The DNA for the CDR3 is TGTGCCAGCAGCTCGGGACTAGCGGATGAGCAGTTCTTC. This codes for CASSSGLADEQFF. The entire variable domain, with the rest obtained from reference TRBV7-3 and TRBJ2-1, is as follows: GAGVSQTPSNKVTEKGKYVELRCDPISGHTALYWYRQSLGQGPEFLIYFQGTGAADDSGLPNDRFFAVRPEGSVSTLKIQRTERGDSAVYLCASSSGLADEQFFGPGTRLTVL.

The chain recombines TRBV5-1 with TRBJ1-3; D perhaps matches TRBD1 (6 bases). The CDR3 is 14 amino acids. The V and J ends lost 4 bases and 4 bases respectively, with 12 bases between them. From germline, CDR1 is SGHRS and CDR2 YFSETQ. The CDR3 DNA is TGCGCCAGCAGCCGGACAGATCCGGGAAACACCATATATTTT. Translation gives CASSRTDPGNTIYF.

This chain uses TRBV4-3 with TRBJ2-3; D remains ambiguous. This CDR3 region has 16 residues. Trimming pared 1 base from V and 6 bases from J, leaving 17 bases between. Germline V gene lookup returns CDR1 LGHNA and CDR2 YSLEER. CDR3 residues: CASSQGAAPTMDTQYF. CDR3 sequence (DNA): TGCGCCAGCAGCCAAGGTGCAGCCCCCACTATGGATACGCAGTATTTT.

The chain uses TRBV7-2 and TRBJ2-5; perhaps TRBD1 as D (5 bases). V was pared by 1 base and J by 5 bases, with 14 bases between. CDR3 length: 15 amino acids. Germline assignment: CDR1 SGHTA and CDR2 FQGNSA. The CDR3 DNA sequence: TGTGCCAGCAGCTTAGTTGGGGCCGGGTCTGAGACCCAGTACTTC. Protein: CASSLVGAGSETQYF. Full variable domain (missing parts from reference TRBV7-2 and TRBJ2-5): GAGVSQSPSNKVTEKGKDVELRCDPISGHTALYWYRQSLGQGLEFLIYFQGNSAPDKSGLPSDRFSAERTGGSVSTLTIQRTQQEDSAVYLCASSLVGAGSETQYFGPGTRLLVL.

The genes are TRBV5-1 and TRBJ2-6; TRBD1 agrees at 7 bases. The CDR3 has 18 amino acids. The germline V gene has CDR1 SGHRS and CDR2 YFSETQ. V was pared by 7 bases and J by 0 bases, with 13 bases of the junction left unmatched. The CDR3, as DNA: TGCGCCAGCCGACCGGGACAGCTAACTAACTCTGGGGCCAACGTCCTGACTTTC. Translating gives CASRPGQLTNSGANVLTF.

In DNA form, the CDR3 reads TGCGCCAGCAGCTTGGCCGATAGGTTAACGGCTGAAGCTTTCTTT. Encoded protein: CASSLADRLTAEAFF. The chain recombines TRBV5-1 with TRBJ1-1; D not resolved. Germline lookup yields CDR1 SGHRS and CDR2 YFSETQ. With 0 bases removed from V and 6 bases from J, the gap between germline ends came to 15 bases. The CDR3 covers 15 residues.

The CDR3 spells CASSQDAAGARWQFF. As DNA, the CDR3 is TGTGCCAGCAGCCAAGACGCGGCGGGGGCGCGGTGGCAGTTCTTC. The rearrangement joins TRBV3-1 (or the pseudogene TRBV3-2) to TRBJ2-1, with D perhaps TRBD2 (7 bases). V lost 0 bases and J lost 12, with 18 bases in between. The CDR3 contains 15 residues. Germline lookup yields CDR1 LGHDT and CDR2 YNNKEL (reference sequence).

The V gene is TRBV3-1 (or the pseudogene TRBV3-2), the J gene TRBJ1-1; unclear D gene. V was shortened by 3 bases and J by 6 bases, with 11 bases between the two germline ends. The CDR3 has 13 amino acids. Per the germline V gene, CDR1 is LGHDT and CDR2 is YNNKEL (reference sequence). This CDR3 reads CASSQRAGAEAFF. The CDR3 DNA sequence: TGTGCCAGCAGCCAGCGGGCCGGTGCTGAAGCTTTCTTT.

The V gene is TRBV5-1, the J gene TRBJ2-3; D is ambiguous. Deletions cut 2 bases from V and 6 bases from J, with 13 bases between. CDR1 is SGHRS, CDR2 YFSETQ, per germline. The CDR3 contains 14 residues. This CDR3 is CASSFGRVGDTQYF. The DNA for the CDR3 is TGCGCCAGCAGCTTCGGTAGGGTCGGGGATACGCAGTATTTT.

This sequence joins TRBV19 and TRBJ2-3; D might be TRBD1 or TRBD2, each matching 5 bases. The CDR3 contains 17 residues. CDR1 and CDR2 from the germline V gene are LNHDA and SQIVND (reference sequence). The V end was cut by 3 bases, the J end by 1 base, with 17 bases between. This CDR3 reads CASSMGTGTLGTDTQYF. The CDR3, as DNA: TGTGCCAGTAGTATGGGGACCGGGACCCTTGGCACAGATACGCAGTATTTT.

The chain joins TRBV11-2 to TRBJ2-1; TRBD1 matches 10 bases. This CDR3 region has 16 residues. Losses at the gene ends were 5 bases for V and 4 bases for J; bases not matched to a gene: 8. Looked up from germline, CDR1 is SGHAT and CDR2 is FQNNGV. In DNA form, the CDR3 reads TGTGCCAGCAGCGGAATCCGGGACAGGGGTTACAATGAGCAGTTCTTC. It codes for CASSGIRDRGYNEQFF.

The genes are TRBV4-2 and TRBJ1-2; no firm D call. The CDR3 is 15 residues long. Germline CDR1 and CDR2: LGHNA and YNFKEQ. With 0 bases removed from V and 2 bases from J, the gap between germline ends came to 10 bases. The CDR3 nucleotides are TGTGCCAGCAGCCAAGAGTTTGAGAGAAACTATGGCTACACCTTC. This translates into CASSQEFERNYGYTF.

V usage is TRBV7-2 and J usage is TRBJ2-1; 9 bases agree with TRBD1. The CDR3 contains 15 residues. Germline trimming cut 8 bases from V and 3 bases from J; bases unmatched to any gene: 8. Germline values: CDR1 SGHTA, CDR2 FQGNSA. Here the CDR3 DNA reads TGTGCCAGCCCTCGGGGGACAGGGAACTACAATGAGCAGTTCTTC. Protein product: CASPRGTGNYNEQFF.

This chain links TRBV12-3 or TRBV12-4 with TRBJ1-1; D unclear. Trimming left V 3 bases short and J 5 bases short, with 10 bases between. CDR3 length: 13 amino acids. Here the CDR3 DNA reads TGTGCCAGCAGTTTTTCCGGTGAAACTGAAGCTTTCTTT. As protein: CASSFSGETEAFF.

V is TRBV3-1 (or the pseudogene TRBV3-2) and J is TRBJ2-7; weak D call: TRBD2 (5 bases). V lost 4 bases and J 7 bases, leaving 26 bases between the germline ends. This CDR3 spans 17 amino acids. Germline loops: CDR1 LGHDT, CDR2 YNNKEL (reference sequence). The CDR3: CASSPRPTIGRVFEQYF. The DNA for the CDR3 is TGTGCCAGCAGCCCCCGCCCCACTATCGGGCGGGTATTTGAGCAGTACTTC.

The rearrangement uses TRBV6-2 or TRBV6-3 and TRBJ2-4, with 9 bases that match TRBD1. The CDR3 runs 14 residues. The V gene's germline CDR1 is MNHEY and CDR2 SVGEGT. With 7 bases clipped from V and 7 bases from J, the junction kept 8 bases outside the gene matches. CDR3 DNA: TGTGCCAGCACCCCACCGGGACAGGGTAACATTCAGTACTTC. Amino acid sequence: CASTPPGQGNIQYF.

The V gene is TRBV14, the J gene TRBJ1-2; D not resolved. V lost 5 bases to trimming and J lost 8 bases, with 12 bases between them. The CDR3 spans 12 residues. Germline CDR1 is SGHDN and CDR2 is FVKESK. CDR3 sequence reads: CASSDIGGGYTF. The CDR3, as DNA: TGTGCCAGCAGCGATATCGGTGGGGGCTACACCTTC.